This T cell receptor beta chain was sequenced during a study of blood T cell repertoires in COVID-19. The protocol was immunoSEQ multiplex PCR, while the TCRdb copy is restricted to in-frame clones and leaves out a portion. Here the sample spans under 200,000 clones, roughly 85% being singletons. CDR1 and CDR2 (germline): SGHTA, FQGNSA. Trimming took 3 bases from V and 6 from J, leaving 12 bases between them. This CDR3 is 14 amino acids long. The V and J genes are TRBV7-2 and TRBJ1-5; maybe TRBD1 (5 bases). The sequence was obtained from a man aged 60-69 years with active or convalescent COVID-19. Sequenced input: peripheral blood. The DNA for the CDR3 is TGTGCCAGCAGCTTGGAAGTACAGGTTCAGCCCCAGCATTTT. Its translation is CASSLEVQVQPQHF.